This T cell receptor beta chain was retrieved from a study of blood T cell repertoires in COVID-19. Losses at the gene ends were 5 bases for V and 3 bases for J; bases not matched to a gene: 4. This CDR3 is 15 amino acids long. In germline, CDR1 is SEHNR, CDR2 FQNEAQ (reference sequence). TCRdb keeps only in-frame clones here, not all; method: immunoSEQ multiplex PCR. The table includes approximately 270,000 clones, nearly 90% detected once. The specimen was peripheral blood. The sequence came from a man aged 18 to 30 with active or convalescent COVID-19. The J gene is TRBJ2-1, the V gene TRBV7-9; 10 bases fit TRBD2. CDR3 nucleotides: TGTGCCAGCAGCCCTCCTAGCGGGAGCTACAATGAGCAGTTCTTC. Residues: CASSPPSGSYNEQFF.